The rows below give T cell receptor beta chains drawn from one sample of a study of beta chain features in type 1 diabetes. This table comes from immunoSEQ multiplex PCR, and its TCRdb copy is limited to in-frame clones, with some not included. Of a few hundred thousand clones in the sample, 24% were seen once. The source material was naive CD4+ T cells from blood. All receptors come from a woman in her twenties or thirties with type 1 diabetes. The CDR3 runs from the conserved cysteine through the conserved F or W. The D gene is left open where the match is weak. Size is omitted from some rows. Given values are once, few, many or a class for expanded clones.

J | V | size | D | CDR3 | DNA
TRBJ1-2 | TRBV29-1 | . | TRBD1 | CSAPYRGANYGYTF | TGCAGCGCCCCTTACAGGGGAGCTAACTATGGCTACACCTTC
TRBJ1-1 | TRBV12-5 | few | . | CASGLTTGKTEAFF | TGTGCTAGTGGTTTGACCACAGGGAAGACTGAAGCTTTCTTT
TRBJ2-4 | TRBV28 | few | . | CASSLELPKNIQYF | TGTGCCAGCAGTTTGGAGCTCCCCAAAAACATTCAGTACTTC
TRBJ2-2 | TRBV7-3 | . | TRBD2 | CASSPLAGVLIDTGELFF | TGTGCCAGCAGCCCTCTAGCGGGAGTCTTAATTGACACCGGGGAGCTGTTTTTT
TRBJ2-6 | TRBV9 | . | . | CASSVSGTGANVLTF | TGTGCCAGCAGCGTATCAGGGACTGGGGCCAACGTCCTGACTTTC
TRBJ1-1 | TRBV30 | few | . | CAWSVLTANTEAFF | TGTGCCTGGAGCGTTTTGACAGCCAACACTGAAGCTTTCTTT
TRBJ1-1 | TRBV2 | . | . | CASSMTDKAFF | TGTGCCAGCAGTATGACAGATAAAGCTTTCTTT
TRBJ1-2 | TRBV13 | . | . | CASSPGNNYGYTF | TGTGCCAGCAGCCCCGGGAATAACTATGGCTACACCTTC
TRBJ2-3 | TRBV19 | . | . | CASRIKGETDTQYF | TGTGCCAGTAGGATCAAGGGGGAGACAGATACGCAGTATTTT
TRBJ1-1 | TRBV4-1 | few | . | CASSQDRPRAEAFF | TGCGCCAGCAGCCAAGATCGGCCGAGGGCTGAAGCTTTCTTT
TRBJ2-2 | TRBV27 | once | TRBD1 | CACSGQGRDTGELFF | TGTGCTTGCTCGGGACAGGGACGGGACACCGGGGAGCTGTTTTTT
TRBJ2-7 | TRBV19 | once | . | CASSRNSGDISYEQYF | TGTGCCAGTAGTAGGAATAGCGGAGACATCTCCTACGAGCAGTACTTC
TRBJ2-1 | TRBV5-6 | . | TRBD2 | CASSPGTSGTRSYNEQFF | TGTGCCAGCAGCCCCGGGACTAGCGGGACCCGCTCCTACAATGAGCAGTTCTTC
TRBJ2-7 | TRBV30 | few | . | CASSRDYEQYF | TGTGCCTCGTCGCGAGACTACGAGCAGTACTTC
TRBJ1-5 | TRBV27 | . | . | CASSLPGDNQPQHF | TGTGCCAGCAGTTTACCAGGGGACAATCAGCCCCAGCATTTT
TRBJ2-4 | TRBV21-1 | few | . | CASSTTRDFRQYF | TGTGCCAGCAGCACGACCCGGGACTTCCGTCAGTACTTC
TRBJ2-3 | TRBV2 | . | . | CASSWTISTDTQYF | TGTGCCAGCAGTTGGACAATTAGCACAGATACGCAGTATTTT
TRBJ1-1 | TRBV9 | few | . | CASSAGYMNTEAFF | TGTGCCAGCAGCGCGGGGTACATGAACACTGAAGCTTTCTTT
TRBJ2-3 | TRBV30 | . | TRBD2 | CAWTDGRGYTQYF | TGTGCCTGGACTGACGGGAGGGGGTATACGCAGTATTTT
TRBJ2-4 | TRBV29-1 | . | TRBD2 | CSGGRTGNIQYF | TGCAGCGGCGGGAGGACGGGGAACATTCAGTACTTC
TRBJ2-7 | TRBV27 | few | . | CASSLVWGPYEQYF | TGTGCCAGCAGTTTAGTTTGGGGGCCCTACGAGCAGTACTTC
TRBJ2-7 | TRBV28 | few | TRBD2 | CASRASGGFYEQYF | TGTGCCAGCAGGGCTAGCGGGGGTTTCTACGAGCAGTACTTC
TRBJ2-7 | TRBV11-2 | few | . | CASSLVPGATYEQYF | TGTGCCAGCAGCTTAGTTCCAGGGGCAACCTACGAGCAGTACTTC
TRBJ1-1 | TRBV20-1 | few | . | CSAAGETEAFF | TGCAGTGCTGCAGGGGAGACTGAAGCTTTCTTT
TRBJ1-2 | TRBV6-1 | . | . | CASSERGDRYGYTF | TGTGCCAGCAGTGAACGGGGAGATCGGTATGGCTACACCTTC
TRBJ1-3 | TRBV25-1 | few | . | CASRQDSGNTIYF | TGTGCCAGCAGACAGGACTCTGGAAACACCATATATTTT
TRBJ2-1 | TRBV27 | few | . | CASRTLGGLKFF | TGTGCCAGCAGGACATTAGGCGGGCTTAAGTTCTTC
TRBJ2-1 | TRBV2 | . | TRBD1 | CASSGTGGAGNEQFF | TGTGCCAGCAGTGGAACAGGGGGCGCGGGCAATGAGCAGTTCTTC
TRBJ2-1 | TRBV28 | . | TRBD2 | CASSFGTNYNEQFF | TGTGCCAGCAGTTTCGGGACTAACTACAATGAGCAGTTCTTC
TRBJ2-7 | TRBV19 | . | TRBD1 | CASSIKTGGTYEQYF | TGTGCCAGTAGTATCAAGACAGGGGGCACCTACGAGCAGTACTTC
TRBJ2-3 | TRBV7-3 | few | . | CASSLSTDTQYF | TGTGCCAGCAGCCTTAGCACAGATACGCAGTATTTT
TRBJ1-1 | TRBV25-1 | . | . | CASSEGVNTEAFF | TGTGCCAGCAGTGAGGGAGTGAACACTGAAGCTTTCTTT
TRBJ2-2 | TRBV30 | . | . | CAWSADGGTGELFF | TGTGCCTGGAGTGCTGATGGAGGCACCGGGGAGCTGTTTTTT
TRBJ1-5 | TRBV28 | . | . | CASNSNQPQHF | TGTGCCAGTAATAGCAATCAGCCCCAGCATTTT
TRBJ2-7 | TRBV29-1 | few | TRBD1 | CSVGAQGAREQYF | TGCAGCGTTGGAGCTCAGGGGGCACGCGAGCAGTACTTC
TRBJ2-1 | TRBV5-1 | . | . | CASSLGVAGANEQFF | TGCGCCAGCAGCTTGGGGGTCGCGGGGGCCAATGAGCAGTTCTTC
TRBJ2-7 | TRBV20-1 | few | . | CSASKGSEQYF | TGCAGTGCTAGTAAGGGGTCGGAGCAGTACTTC
TRBJ1-2 | TRBV23-1 | . | TRBD1 | CASSQSVRDSYGYTF | TGCGCCAGCAGTCAATCGGTCCGGGACAGCTATGGCTACACCTTC
TRBJ2-3 | TRBV30 | . | . | CAWRKHPTDTQYF | TGTGCCTGGAGGAAGCACCCCACAGATACGCAGTATTTT
TRBJ2-1 | TRBV30 | few | . | CAWNSGIDEQFF | TGTGCCTGGAATTCCGGGATTGATGAGCAGTTCTTC
TRBJ1-1 | TRBV18 | . | TRBD1 | CASSPREGTDTEAFF | TGTGCCAGCTCACCAAGGGAAGGGACAGACACTGAAGCTTTCTTT
TRBJ2-2 | TRBV7-3 | few | TRBD1 | CASSPVGTGVPRNTGELFF | TGTGCCAGCAGCCCAGTCGGGACAGGGGTACCGCGGAACACCGGGGAGCTGTTTTTT
TRBJ2-3 | TRBV7-9 | few | . | CASSFPGSTDTQYF | TGTGCCAGCAGCTTTCCGGGAAGCACAGATACGCAGTATTTT
TRBJ1-3 | TRBV29-1 | . | TRBD1 | CSVGDSTSGNTIYF | TGCAGCGTTGGGGACAGTACCTCTGGAAACACCATATATTTT
TRBJ1-4 | TRBV9 | few | . | CASSVAGGIEKLFF | TGTGCCAGCAGCGTGGCAGGAGGCATAGAAAAACTGTTTTTT
TRBJ1-2 | TRBV7-9 | . | . | CASSLGQGDGYTF | TGTGCCAGCAGCTTGGGGCAGGGCGATGGCTACACCTTC
TRBJ2-7 | TRBV4-1 | . | . | CASSQDLLPYEQYF | TGCGCCAGCAGCCAAGATTTACTTCCCTACGAGCAGTACTTC
TRBJ2-7 | TRBV28 | . | . | CASSLGQSSYEQYF | TGTGCCAGCAGTTTAGGACAGAGCTCCTACGAGCAGTACTTC
TRBJ2-1 | TRBV5-1 | . | . | CASSLGGGDEQFF | TGCGCCAGCAGCTTGGGAGGGGGTGATGAGCAGTTCTTC
TRBJ1-1 | TRBV7-9 | . | . | CASSGWAGENTEAFF | TGTGCCAGCAGCGGGTGGGCGGGGGAGAACACTGAAGCTTTCTTT
TRBJ2-7 | TRBV2 | few | TRBD2 | CASIFSGSSYEQYF | TGTGCCAGCATCTTTAGCGGGAGCTCCTACGAGCAGTACTTC
TRBJ1-1 | TRBV30 | . | . | CAWGRSGAYTEAFF | TGTGCCTGGGGCCGAAGTGGAGCGTACACTGAAGCTTTCTTT
TRBJ1-5 | TRBV29-1 | few | . | CSVARDYNQPQHF | TGCAGCGTTGCCCGGGACTACAATCAGCCCCAGCATTTT